These T cell receptor beta chains were read from a single sample in a study of T cell responses to AZD1222 COVID-19 vaccine. Method: immunoSEQ multiplex PCR; TCRdb's copy keeps in-frame clones and lacks some. The sample has roughly 200,000 clones, 80% to 90% seen once. Here the sequenced sample was peripheral blood, taken on day 0 of AZD1222 vaccination. Source of these receptors: an adult in good health. CDR3s include the opening cysteine and the closing phenylalanine or tryptophan.

cdr3_aa | j_call | v_call
CASSLYQGQDEQFF | TRBJ2-1 | TRBV7-2
CASSLRTDNYGYTF | TRBJ1-2 | TRBV7-2
CASSLIVGSYEQYF | TRBJ2-7 | TRBV5-1
CASRRAGNQPQHF | TRBJ1-5 | TRBV6-6
CASSGQRYKLFF | TRBJ1-4 | TRBV2
CASSDGPSGNSYEQYF | TRBJ2-7 | TRBV6-2/TRBV6-3
CASRGTGPNSPLHF | TRBJ1-6 | TRBV2
CASKTKGAPDTQYF | TRBJ2-3 | TRBV5-1
CATSRVKREKLFF | TRBJ1-4 | TRBV15
CASRLPLGFYEQYF | TRBJ2-7 | TRBV2
CASRVLFEETQYF | TRBJ2-5 | TRBV6-6
CASSRLAGGLYEQYF | TRBJ2-7 | TRBV27
CASMRQSLTYGYTF | TRBJ1-2 | TRBV28
CAWDLAGGGAVEQFF | TRBJ2-1 | TRBV30
CASSLRGAWNEQFF | TRBJ2-1 | TRBV11-2
CASRLTAGETEAFF | TRBJ1-1 | TRBV5-1
CASHRGGTPYNEQFF | TRBJ2-1 | TRBV6-5
CASSASAGGSNEQFF | TRBJ2-1 | TRBV7-2
CASGKPGLAGGTEYF | TRBJ2-7 | TRBV28
CAVRLAGGTYNEQFF | TRBJ2-1 | TRBV19
CASKGLAGHPTGELFF | TRBJ2-2 | TRBV21-1
CASGGWETQYF | TRBJ2-5 | TRBV2
CASSPGTGTAGNTIYF | TRBJ1-3 | TRBV11-1
CASRLSMGKKLFF | TRBJ1-4 | TRBV28
CASHTGGANTGELFF | TRBJ2-2 | TRBV19
CASRKTGASGYTF | TRBJ1-2 | TRBV28
CASSQRQGATNEKLFF | TRBJ1-4 | TRBV2
CATSRVGASRDTQYF | TRBJ2-3 | TRBV15
CASSSDRPSQPQHF | TRBJ1-5 | TRBV4-1
CASSIDGHGKNIQYF | TRBJ2-4 | TRBV19
CASSPPQGTLGGSPLHF | TRBJ1-6 | TRBV19
CASSQRGQDSPLHF | TRBJ1-6 | TRBV3-1/TRBV3-2
CAIPRGNNYGYTF | TRBJ1-2 | TRBV10-3
CASSRRLQGAEAFF | TRBJ1-1 | TRBV5-1
CASSPVWDHEQYF | TRBJ2-7 | TRBV18
CAWTQGGTEAFF | TRBJ1-1 | TRBV30
CASTFGGNTEAFF | TRBJ1-1 | TRBV13
CASSSGAGQGLHEQYF | TRBJ2-7 | TRBV9
CASSFPGVDTGELFF | TRBJ2-2 | TRBV5-4
CASSKTGYSNQPQHF | TRBJ1-5 | TRBV6-5
CATSDSRKDGSYEQYF | TRBJ2-7 | TRBV24-1
CAISHLGYTF | TRBJ1-2 | TRBV10-3
CASSPPPGMTEMSYYGYTF | TRBJ1-2 | TRBV18
CASSLAQGAGEQYF | TRBJ2-7 | TRBV7-2
CASSQDWQGGTNEQFF | TRBJ2-1 | TRBV4-3
CASSVEGTGNEQYF | TRBJ2-7 | TRBV9
CAISENLRGYTF | TRBJ1-2 | TRBV10-3
CASRTGTGGPGELFF | TRBJ2-2 | TRBV2
CASSLSRGAHTEAFF | TRBJ1-1 | TRBV27
CASSQKVAGGYSSYNEQFF | TRBJ2-1 | TRBV14